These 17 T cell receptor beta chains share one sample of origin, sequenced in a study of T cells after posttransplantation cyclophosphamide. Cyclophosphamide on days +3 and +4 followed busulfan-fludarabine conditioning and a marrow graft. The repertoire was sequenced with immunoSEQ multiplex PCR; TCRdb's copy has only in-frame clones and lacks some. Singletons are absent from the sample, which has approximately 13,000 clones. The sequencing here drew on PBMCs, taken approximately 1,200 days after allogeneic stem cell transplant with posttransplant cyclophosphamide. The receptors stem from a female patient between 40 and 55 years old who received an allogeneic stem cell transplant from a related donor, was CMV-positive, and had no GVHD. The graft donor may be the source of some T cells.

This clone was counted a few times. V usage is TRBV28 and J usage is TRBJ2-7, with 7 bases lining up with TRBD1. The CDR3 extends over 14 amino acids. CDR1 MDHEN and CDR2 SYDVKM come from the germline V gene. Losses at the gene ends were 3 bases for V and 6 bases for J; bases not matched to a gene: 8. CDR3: CASSFSRGNSEQYF. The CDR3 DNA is TGTGCCAGCAGTTTTAGCAGGGGGAATAGCGAGCAGTACTTC.

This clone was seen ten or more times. This CDR3 is CAISPGLAGKNNEQFF. The CDR3 bases are TGTGCCATCAGTCCGGGACTAGCGGGAAAGAACAATGAGCAGTTCTTC. This chain uses TRBV10-3 with TRBJ2-1; 13 bases are a match to TRBD2. J was trimmed by 5 bases and V by 5 bases; bases with no gene match: 6. This CDR3 comprises 16 residues. Germline V gives CDR1 ENHRY, CDR2 SYGVKD.

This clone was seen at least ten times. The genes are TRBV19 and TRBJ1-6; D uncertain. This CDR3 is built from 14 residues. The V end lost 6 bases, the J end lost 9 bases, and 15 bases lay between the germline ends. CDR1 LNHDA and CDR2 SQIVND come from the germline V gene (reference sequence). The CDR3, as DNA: TGTGCCAGTAGCGGTGGACTAACCGGTTCACCCCTCCACTTT. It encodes CASSGGLTGSPLHF.

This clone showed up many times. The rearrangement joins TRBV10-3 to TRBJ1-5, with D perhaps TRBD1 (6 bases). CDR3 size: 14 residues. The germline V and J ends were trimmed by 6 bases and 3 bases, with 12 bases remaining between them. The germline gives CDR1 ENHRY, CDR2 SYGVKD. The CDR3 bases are TGTGCCATCAGAGACCAGGGGACCAATCAGCCCCAGCATTTT. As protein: CAIRDQGTNQPQHF.

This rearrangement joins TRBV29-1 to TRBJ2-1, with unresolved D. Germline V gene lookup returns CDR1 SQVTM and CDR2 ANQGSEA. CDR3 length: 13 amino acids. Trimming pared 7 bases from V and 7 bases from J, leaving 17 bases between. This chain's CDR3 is CSASDTILNEQFF. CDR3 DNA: TGCAGCGCGTCAGATACGATCCTGAATGAGCAGTTCTTC.

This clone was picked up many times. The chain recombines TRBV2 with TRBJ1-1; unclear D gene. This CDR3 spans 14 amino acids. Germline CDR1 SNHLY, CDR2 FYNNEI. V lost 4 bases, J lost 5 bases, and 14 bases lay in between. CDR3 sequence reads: CASSGQLTRTEAFF. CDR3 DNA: TGTGCCAGCAGTGGACAACTTACAAGGACTGAAGCTTTCTTT. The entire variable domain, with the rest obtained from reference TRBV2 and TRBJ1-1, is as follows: EPEVTQTPSHQVTQMGQEVILRCVPISNHLYFYWYRQILGQKVEFLVSFYNNEISEKSEIFDDQFSVERPDGSNFTLKIRSTKLEDSAMYFCASSGQLTRTEAFFGQGTRLTVV.

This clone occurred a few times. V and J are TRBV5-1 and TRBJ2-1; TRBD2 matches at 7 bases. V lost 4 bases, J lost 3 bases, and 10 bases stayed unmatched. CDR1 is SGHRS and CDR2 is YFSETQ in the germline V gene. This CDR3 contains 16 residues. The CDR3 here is CASSALGSGVYNEQFF. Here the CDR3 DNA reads TGCGCCAGCAGCGCTCTTGGAAGCGGGGTCTACAATGAGCAGTTCTTC.

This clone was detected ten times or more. DNA for the CDR3: TGTGCCAGCGCGGGGGGCTTTAGCACAGATACGCAGTATTTT. Protein sequence: CASAGGFSTDTQYF. The chain combines TRBV11-2 with TRBJ2-3, with TRBD2 matching over 8 bases. This CDR3 has 14 residues. The J segment lost 0 bases and the V segment lost 8 bases, leaving 4 bases of the junction unmatched. Looked up from germline, CDR1 is SGHAT and CDR2 is FQNNGV.

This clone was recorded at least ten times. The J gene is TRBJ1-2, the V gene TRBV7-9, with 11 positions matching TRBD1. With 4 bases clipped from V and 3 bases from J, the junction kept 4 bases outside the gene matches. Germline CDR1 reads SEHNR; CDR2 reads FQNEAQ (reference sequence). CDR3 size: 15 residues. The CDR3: CASSSRTGGDYGYTF. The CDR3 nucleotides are TGTGCCAGCAGCTCCCGGACAGGGGGCGACTATGGCTACACCTTC.

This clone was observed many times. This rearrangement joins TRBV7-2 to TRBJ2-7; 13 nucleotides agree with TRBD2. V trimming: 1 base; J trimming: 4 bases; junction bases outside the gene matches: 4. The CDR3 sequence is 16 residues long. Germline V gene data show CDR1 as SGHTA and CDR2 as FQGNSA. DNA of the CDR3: TGTGCCAGCAGCTTAGATACTAGCGGGGGGGGGTACGAGCAGTACTTC. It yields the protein CASSLDTSGGGYEQYF.

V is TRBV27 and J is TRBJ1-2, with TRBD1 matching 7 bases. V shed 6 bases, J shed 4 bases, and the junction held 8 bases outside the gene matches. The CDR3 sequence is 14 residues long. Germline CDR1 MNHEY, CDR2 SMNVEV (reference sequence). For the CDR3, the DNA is TGTGCCAGCAGACCCCAGGGGGACGGCTATGGCTACACCTTC. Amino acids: CASRPQGDGYGYTF.

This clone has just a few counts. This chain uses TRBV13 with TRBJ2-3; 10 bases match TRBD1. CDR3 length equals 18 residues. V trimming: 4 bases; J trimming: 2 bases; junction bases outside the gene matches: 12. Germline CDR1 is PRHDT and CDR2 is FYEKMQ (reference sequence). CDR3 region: CASSSEPPGTGATDTQYF. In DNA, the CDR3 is TGTGCCAGCAGCTCGGAACCCCCCGGGACAGGGGCCACAGATACGCAGTATTTT.

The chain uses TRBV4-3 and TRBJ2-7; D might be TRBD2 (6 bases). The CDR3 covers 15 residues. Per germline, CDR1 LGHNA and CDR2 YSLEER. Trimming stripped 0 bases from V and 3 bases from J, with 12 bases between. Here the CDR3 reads CASSQDARRDYEQYF. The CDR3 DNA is TGCGCCAGCAGCCAAGATGCCAGGCGGGACTACGAGCAGTACTTC.

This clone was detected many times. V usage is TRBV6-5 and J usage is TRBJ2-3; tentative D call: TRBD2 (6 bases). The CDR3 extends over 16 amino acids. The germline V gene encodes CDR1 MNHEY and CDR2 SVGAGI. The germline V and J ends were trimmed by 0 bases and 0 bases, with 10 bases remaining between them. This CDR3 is CASSYSGTLSTDTQYF. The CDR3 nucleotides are TGTGCCAGCAGTTACTCGGGGACTCTTAGCACAGATACGCAGTATTTT.

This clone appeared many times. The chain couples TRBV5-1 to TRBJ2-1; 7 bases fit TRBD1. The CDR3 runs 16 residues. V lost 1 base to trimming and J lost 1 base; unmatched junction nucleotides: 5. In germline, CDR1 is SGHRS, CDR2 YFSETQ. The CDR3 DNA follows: TGCGCCAGCAGCTTGAACTCCAGGGGGTCCTACAATGAGCAGTTCTTC. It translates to CASSLNSRGSYNEQFF.

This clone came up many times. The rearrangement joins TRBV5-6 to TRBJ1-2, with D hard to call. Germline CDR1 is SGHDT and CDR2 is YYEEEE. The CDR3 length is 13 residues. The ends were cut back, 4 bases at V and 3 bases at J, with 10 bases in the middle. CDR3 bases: TGTGCCAGCAGCCAGCAGGACTACTATGGCTACACCTTC. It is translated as CASSQQDYYGYTF.

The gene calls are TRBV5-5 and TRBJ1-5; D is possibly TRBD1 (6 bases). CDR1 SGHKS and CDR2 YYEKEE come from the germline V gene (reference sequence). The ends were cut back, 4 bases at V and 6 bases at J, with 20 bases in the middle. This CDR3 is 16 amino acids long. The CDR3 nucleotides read TGTGCCAGCAGCCAAGAAAGGAGCCAGGGGTTTCAGCCCCAGCATTTT. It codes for CASSQERSQGFQPQHF.